The clone carrying this TCR beta chain showed up just a few times. Its antigen remains unknown. This sample was included in a study of T-cell reconstitution after alpha-beta-depleted transplantation in children. Trimming took 3 bases from V and 0 from J; bases not matched to a gene: 24. Germline CDR1 and CDR2: SGHTA and FQGNSA. The CDR3 extends over 22 amino acids. Notes on the study in general: After transplant, high TCRbeta diversity at day 60 in some patients arose from surviving recipient T cells and thymic progenitors.

The authors prepared the TCRbeta library with unique molecular identifiers. TCRdb fed the PCR reads into MiXCR, producing one record per CDR3 protein. Here the sample spans 200,000 to 250,000 distinct CDR3 sequences, about 8.4% being singletons. The V and J genes are TRBV7-2 and TRBJ2-3, with 7 bases aligning to TRBD1. The clonotype comes from a male patient aged 2-15 years who had a stem cell transplant for acute myeloid leukemia, so the T cells may come from the graft donor. The specimen was PBMCs, mostly from graft donor cells, collected 360 days after TCRalphabeta/CD19-depleted stem cell transplant. The chain's CDR3 is CASSFLGSTFRTGDDSTDTQYF. The CDR3, as DNA: TGTGCCAGCAGCTTTCTTGGGTCCACGTTTAGGACAGGCGACGATAGCACAGATACGCAGTATTTT.